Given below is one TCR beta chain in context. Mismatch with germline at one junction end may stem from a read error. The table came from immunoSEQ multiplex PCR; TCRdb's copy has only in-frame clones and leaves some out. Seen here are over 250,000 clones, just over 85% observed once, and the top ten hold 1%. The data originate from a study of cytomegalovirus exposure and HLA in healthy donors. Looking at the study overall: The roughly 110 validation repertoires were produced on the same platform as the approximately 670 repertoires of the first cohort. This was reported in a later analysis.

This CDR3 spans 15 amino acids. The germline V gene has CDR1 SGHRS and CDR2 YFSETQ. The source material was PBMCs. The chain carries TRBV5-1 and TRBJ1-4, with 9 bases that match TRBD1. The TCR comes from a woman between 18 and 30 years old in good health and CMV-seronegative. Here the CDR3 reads CASGLAGTGNEKLFF. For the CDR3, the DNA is TGCGCCAGCGGCTTGGCCGGGACAGGGAATGAAAAACTGTTTTTT.